This entry lists 4 T cell receptor beta chains sequenced from one sample in a study of shared clonotypes between healthy human individuals. The protocol was immunoSEQ multiplex PCR, while the TCRdb copy is restricted to in-frame clones and leaves out a portion. The sample lists roughly 170,000 clones, approximately 61% occurring once. Sample: memory CD4+ T cells sorted from blood. Regarding subset: CD45RA-negative fraction. The receptors were sampled from a man aged 30-40 years in good health.

The chain combines TRBV5-6 with TRBJ2-7; no firm D call. Trimming took 1 base from V and 0 from J, leaving 8 bases between them. Germline V gene sequence: CDR1 SGHDT, CDR2 YYEEEE. The CDR3 loop spans 14 amino acids. CDR3 nucleotides: TGTGCCAGCAGCTTGCCGGCGAGCTCCTACGAGCAGTACTTC. Translating it yields CASSLPASSYEQYF. Complete variable domain (other parts from reference TRBV5-6 and TRBJ2-7): DAGVTQSPTHLIKTRGQQVTLRCSPKSGHDTVSWYQQALGQGPQFIFQYYEEEERQRGNFPDRFSGHQFPNYSSELNVNALLLGDSALYLCASSLPASSYEQYFGPGTRLTVT.

This chain links TRBV7-9 with TRBJ2-6; 7 bases map to TRBD1. J was trimmed by 0 bases and V by 3 bases; bases with no gene match: 5. There are 17 residues in the CDR3. The germline gives CDR1 SEHNR, CDR2 FQNEAQ (reference sequence). CDR3 residues: CASSFGTVSSGANVLTF. Written as DNA, the CDR3 is TGTGCCAGCAGCTTTGGGACAGTGAGCTCTGGGGCCAACGTCCTGACTTTC.

Of note for this clone: A read error may produce the germline difference seen at one junction end. J is TRBJ1-2 and V is TRBV7-2; D remains ambiguous. CDR1 and CDR2 from the germline V gene are SGHTA and FQGNSA. This CDR3 is built from 13 residues. CDR3 bases: TGTGCCAGCAGCTTAGGTCCAGGATCAACCCCCGACTTC. Protein: CASSLGPGSTPDF.

This clone was observed a single time. This chain links TRBV11-3 with TRBJ2-7, with D possibly TRBD2 on 6 matching bases. The V gene lost 4 bases and the J gene lost 4 bases, with 26 bases spanning the gap. From germline, CDR1 is SGHNT and CDR2 YENEEA. The CDR3 is 18 residues long. As DNA, the CDR3 is TGTGCCAGCAGCTCGGGGCCTACGAGACTAGTTGGTAGGTACGAGCAGTACTTC. This gives the protein CASSSGPTRLVGRYEQYF.